This TCR beta chain was identified during a study of post-analysis software for immune sequencing data. Turning to the study itself: Several disease courses (relapsing-remitting, secondary progressive and progressive-relapsing) of multiple sclerosis were included. Study outcomes and limitations: Relative to controls, patients had 5 or 6 TRBV segments at higher frequency, with TRBV5-6, TRBV5-1 and TRBV20-1 among these. People with multiple sclerosis had a significantly lower normalized Chao1 diversity than controls did. Analysis by F measure revealed that same-batch samples clustered strongly together.

About this clonotype: Its antigen is unidentified.

V dropped 4 bases and J dropped 2 bases, with 12 bases sitting between them. The CDR3 is made up of 14 amino acids. TCR beta libraries were prepared from cDNA with unique molecular identifiers. Out of about 1 to 11 million T cells, a few hundred thousand cDNA molecules were generated. TCRdb passed the PCR reads through MiXCR, listing each CDR3 protein once. This table has hundreds of thousands of distinct CDR3 sequences, 25% to 30% appearing once. Sequenced sample: blood. The sequence was collected from a girl aged 5-17 years with multiple sclerosis. The V gene is TRBV12-3 or TRBV12-4, the J gene TRBJ2-7; no definite D call. The CDR3 region is CASSWTVGTYEQYF. The CDR3 DNA is TGTGCCAGCAGTTGGACGGTGGGAACCTACGAGCAGTACTTC.